This entry lists 17 T cell receptor beta chains sequenced from one sample in a study of a mutant IDH1 vaccine in newly diagnosed glioma. The time point: baseline, week 1 (first vaccination visit). The treatment was: pre-vaccination baseline after standard-of-care therapy. Method: immunoSEQ multiplex PCR; TCRdb's copy keeps in-frame clones and lacks some. The sample records 98,000 or so clones, about 90% being singletons. The sequencing used PBMCs, collected from a glioma patient treated with radiotherapy, temozolomide or both. Receptor source: a woman aged 45-60 years with glioma.

The V and J genes are TRBV28 and TRBJ1-3; D remains unclear. CDR1 MDHEN and CDR2 SYDVKM come from the germline V gene. V was trimmed by 4 bases and J by 1 base, leaving 8 bases between them. This CDR3 is 14 amino acids long. The CDR3 here is CASSSLMSGNTIYF. In DNA, the CDR3 is TGTGCCAGCAGTTCCCTGATGTCTGGAAACACCATATATTTT.

The rearrangement joins TRBV19 to TRBJ2-7; D is undetermined. CDR1 LNHDA and CDR2 SQIVND come from the germline V gene (reference sequence). Trimming took 7 bases from V and 3 from J, leaving 19 bases between them. The CDR3 spans 15 residues. In nucleotides, the CDR3 is TGTGCCAGTACCCCAACGTGGGGTGAAAGCTACGAGCAGTACTTC. Protein: CASTPTWGESYEQYF.

The V gene is TRBV2, the J gene TRBJ2-3; 10 nucleotides match TRBD2. The length of the CDR3 is 19 residues. Looked up from germline, CDR1 is SNHLY and CDR2 is FYNNEI. V lost 0 bases to trimming and J lost 0 bases; unmatched junction nucleotides: 9. CDR3 sequence: CASSEAQLAGALSTDTQYF. CDR3 DNA: TGTGCCAGCAGTGAAGCCCAGCTAGCGGGAGCTCTTAGCACAGATACGCAGTATTTT.

The J gene is TRBJ1-1, the V gene TRBV18; D is undetermined. Germline CDR1 KGHSH, CDR2 LQKENI. The CDR3 contains 14 residues. The V end was cut by 0 bases, the J end by 5 bases, with 10 bases between. CDR3 DNA sequence: TGTGCCAGCTCACCACCCCACCGCGGAACTGAAGCTTTCTTT. Translation: CASSPPHRGTEAFF. The whole variable domain, filled in from reference TRBV18 and TRBJ1-1, reads NAGVMQNPRHLVRRRGQEARLRCSPMKGHSHVYWYRQLPEEGLKFMVYLQKENIIDESGMPKERFSAEFPKEGPSILRIQQVVRGDSAAYFCASSPPHRGTEAFFGQGTRLTVV.

V gene TRBV28 combines with J gene TRBJ2-7; D gene uncertain. This CDR3 contains 16 residues. The germline V and J ends were trimmed by 4 bases and 0 bases, with 16 bases remaining between them. Looked up from germline, CDR1 is MDHEN and CDR2 is SYDVKM. The CDR3 nucleotides read TGTGCCAGCAGTTCGGCCGCACGAACCCACTCCTACGAGCAGTACTTC. As protein: CASSSAARTHSYEQYF.

V is TRBV9 and J is TRBJ2-3; D unresolved. The ends were cut back, 4 bases at V and 4 bases at J, with 16 bases in the middle. CDR1 and CDR2 (germline): SGDLS, YYNGEE. The CDR3 covers 15 residues. Here the CDR3 reads CASSSMGSFADTQYF. CDR3 nucleotides: TGTGCCAGCAGCTCCATGGGCTCTTTCGCAGATACGCAGTATTTT.

The V gene is TRBV10-3, the J gene TRBJ1-6; 11 bases match TRBD1. J gave up 7 bases and V 10 bases, and 3 bases lay outside the gene matches. The V gene's germline CDR1 is ENHRY and CDR2 SYGVKD. This CDR3 spans 13 amino acids. CDR3 bases: TGTGCCACCGGGACAGGGGGAAATTCACCCCTCCACTTT. This sequence encodes CATGTGGNSPLHF.

This clone has only a few counts. J is TRBJ1-5 and V is TRBV2, with D unresolved. This CDR3 is built from 13 residues. Trimming stripped 7 bases from V and 0 bases from J, with 7 bases between. Looked up from germline, CDR1 is SNHLY and CDR2 is FYNNEI. The CDR3 here is CASKRDSNQPQHF. DNA for the CDR3: TGTGCCAGCAAACGGGATAGCAATCAGCCCCAGCATTTT.

The CDR3 nucleotides are TGTGCCAGCAGATCGGGACAGTCAAACTATGGCTACACCTTC. It codes for CASRSGQSNYGYTF. The V gene is TRBV28, the J gene TRBJ1-2; 7 bases line up with TRBD1. The CDR3 loop spans 14 amino acids. Germline values: CDR1 MDHEN, CDR2 SYDVKM. Trimming cost V 6 bases and J 2 bases; bases outside gene matches: 6.

The chain carries TRBV5-1 and TRBJ2-1; D is uncertain. The CDR3 spans 13 residues. Deletions cut 0 bases from V and 8 bases from J, with 9 bases between. Germline V gives CDR1 SGHRS, CDR2 YFSETQ. CDR3 DNA: TGCGCCAGCAGCTTGGTAGGGATCCATGAGCAGTTCTTC. Protein sequence: CASSLVGIHEQFF.

This clone was recorded only once. The chain has TRBV6-6 and TRBJ1-5; no clear D gene. CDR3 size: 16 residues. Trimming removed 9 bases from V and 0 bases from J, with 18 bases in between. CDR1 MNHNY and CDR2 SVGAGI come from the germline V gene (reference sequence). The CDR3 sequence is CASCAPGAYSNQPQHF. Written as DNA, the CDR3 is TGTGCCAGTTGTGCTCCGGGAGCGTATAGCAATCAGCCCCAGCATTTT.

V gene TRBV6-5 combines with J gene TRBJ2-7; D may be TRBD1 (7 bases). The germline V gene encodes CDR1 MNHEY and CDR2 SVGAGI. This CDR3 is built from 15 residues. V dropped 6 bases and J dropped 3 bases, with 18 bases sitting between them. Written as DNA, the CDR3 is TGTGCCAGCAGGCTACAGGGGCAGGGGGGCTACGAGCAGTACTTC. Translated, it gives CASRLQGQGGYEQYF.

This clone showed up just once. The chain links TRBV28 to TRBJ1-1; D uncertain. The germline V gene encodes CDR1 MDHEN and CDR2 SYDVKM. This CDR3 region has 9 residues. DNA for the CDR3: TGTGCACCAAACACTGAAGCTTTCTTT. The encoded protein is CAPNTEAFF.

This chain uses TRBV6-5 with TRBJ1-2, with unresolved D. Germline V gene data show CDR1 as MNHEY and CDR2 as SVGAGI. This CDR3 comprises 14 residues. Trimming took off 1 base at V and 0 bases at J, with 6 bases between the two ends. Here the CDR3 DNA reads TGTGCCAGCAGTTACTACGGATCTAACTATGGCTACACCTTC. Protein sequence: CASSYYGSNYGYTF.

The chain joins TRBV4-1 to TRBJ2-1, with D perhaps matching TRBD1 (5 bases). This CDR3 is built from 13 residues. With 4 bases removed from V and 8 bases from J, the gap between germline ends came to 12 bases. Germline CDR1 reads MGHRA; CDR2 reads YSYEKL. The CDR3 coding sequence is TGCGCCAGCAGCCGCCAGGGAAGGGATGAGCAGTTCTTC. It is translated as CASSRQGRDEQFF.

The gene calls are TRBV27 and TRBJ1-2, with 7 bases aligning to TRBD1. CDR1 and CDR2 from the germline V gene are MNHEY and SMNVEV (reference sequence). CDR3 length: 15 amino acids. After removal of 1 base from V and 8 bases from J, the junction contained 10 bases not matched to a gene. CDR3 loop: CASSLWPGGRRGYTF. The CDR3 DNA reads as TGTGCCAGCAGTTTATGGCCAGGGGGTCGCCGCGGCTACACCTTC.

The rearrangement joins TRBV15 to TRBJ2-3, with no clear D. V was cut by 3 bases and J by 1 base, with 11 bases left in between. This CDR3 has 15 amino acids. CDR1 LNHNV and CDR2 YYDKDF come from the germline V gene (reference sequence). DNA for the CDR3: TGTGCCACCAGCAGGGGCGGCCCACGCACAGATACGCAGTATTTT. The encoded protein is CATSRGGPRTDTQYF.